These T cell receptor beta chains were read from a single sample in a study of identical twins. TCRdb reprocessed the 5' RACE reads via MiXCR and lists one record per CDR3 protein. The sample lists some 500,000 distinct CDR3 sequences, roughly a fifth occurring once. These same records also appear under a second study, on T cells expressing NK-cell markers.

Sequencing was carried out using CD4+ T cells sorted from blood. These receptors were collected from a woman in her late teens or twenties in good health. Both conserved end residues are part of each CDR3.

>16|TRBJ2-7|TRBV9
CASSVSVRDSGGEQYF
>16|TRBJ2-2|TRBV5-1
CASSFTGLGGTGELFF
>12|TRBJ2-7|TRBV20-1
CSGRQSSYEQYF
>14|TRBJ2-2|TRBV5-1
CASSYGTYTGELFF
>12|TRBJ2-7|TRBV12-3/TRBV12-4
CASSQWPYEQYF
>13|TRBJ1-1|TRBV20-1
CSAGGQLNTEAFF
>13|TRBJ1-5|TRBV12-3/TRBV12-4
CASSLGGAQPQHF
>16|TRBJ2-1|TRBV6-5
CASRLTSGGAGSEQFF
>14|TRBJ1-5|TRBV2
CASSERDRSQPQHF
>11|TRBJ2-5|TRBV29-1
CSVGGGKTQYF
>14|TRBJ2-1|TRBV20-1
CSAVTSGSLREQFF
>15|TRBJ2-7|TRBV11-2
CASSELASRSYEQYF
>14|TRBJ2-1|TRBV5-1
CASSFLGVYNEQFF
>17|TRBJ2-3|TRBV12-3/TRBV12-4
CASSLLASGGQGDTQYF
>14|TRBJ2-3|TRBV29-1
CSVGTSGSSDTQYF
>15|TRBJ2-5|TRBV6-2/TRBV6-3
CASSPPGLQQETQYF